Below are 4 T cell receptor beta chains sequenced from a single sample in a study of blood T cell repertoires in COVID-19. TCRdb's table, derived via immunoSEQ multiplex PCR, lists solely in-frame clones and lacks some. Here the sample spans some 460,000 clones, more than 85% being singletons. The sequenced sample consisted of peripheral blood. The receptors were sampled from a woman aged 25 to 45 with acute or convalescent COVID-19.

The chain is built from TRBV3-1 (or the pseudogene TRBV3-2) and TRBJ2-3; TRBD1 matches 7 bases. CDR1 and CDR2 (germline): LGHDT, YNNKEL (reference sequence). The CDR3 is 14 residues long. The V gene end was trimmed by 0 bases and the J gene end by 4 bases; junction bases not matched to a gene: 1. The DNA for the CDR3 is TGTGCCAGCAGCCAAGAGGACAGGCCAGATACGCAGTATTTT. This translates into CASSQEDRPDTQYF.

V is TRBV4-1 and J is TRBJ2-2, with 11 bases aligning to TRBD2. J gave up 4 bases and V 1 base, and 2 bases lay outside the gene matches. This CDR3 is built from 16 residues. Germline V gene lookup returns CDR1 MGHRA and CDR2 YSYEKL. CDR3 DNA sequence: TGCGCCAGCAGCCAAGGGGGGACTAGCGGCACCGGGGAGCTGTTTTTT. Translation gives CASSQGGTSGTGELFF.

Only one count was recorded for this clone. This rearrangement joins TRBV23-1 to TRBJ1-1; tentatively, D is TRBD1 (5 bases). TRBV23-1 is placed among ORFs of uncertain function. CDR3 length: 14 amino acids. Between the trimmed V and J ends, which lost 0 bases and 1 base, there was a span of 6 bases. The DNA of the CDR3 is TGCGCCAGCAGTCAATCTACAGGGAACACTGAAGCTTTCTTT. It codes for CASSQSTGNTEAFF.

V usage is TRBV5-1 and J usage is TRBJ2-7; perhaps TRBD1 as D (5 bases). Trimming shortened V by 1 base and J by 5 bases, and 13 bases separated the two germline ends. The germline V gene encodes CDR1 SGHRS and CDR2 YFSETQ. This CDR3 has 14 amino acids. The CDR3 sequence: CASSLKGVLDEQYF. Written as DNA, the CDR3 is TGCGCCAGCAGCTTGAAAGGGGTCTTAGACGAGCAGTACTTC.